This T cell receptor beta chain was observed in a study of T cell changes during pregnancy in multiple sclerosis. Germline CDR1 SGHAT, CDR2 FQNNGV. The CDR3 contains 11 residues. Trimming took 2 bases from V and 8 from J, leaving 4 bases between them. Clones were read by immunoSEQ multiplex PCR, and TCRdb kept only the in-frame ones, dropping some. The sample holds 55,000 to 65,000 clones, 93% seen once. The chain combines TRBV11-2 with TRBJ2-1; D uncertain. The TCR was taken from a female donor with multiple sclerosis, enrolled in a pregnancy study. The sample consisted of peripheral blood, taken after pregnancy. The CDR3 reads CASSLIDEQFF. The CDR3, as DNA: TGTGCCAGCAGCTTAATCGATGAGCAGTTCTTC. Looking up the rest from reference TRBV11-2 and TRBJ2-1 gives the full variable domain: EAGVAQSPRYKIIEKRQSVAFWCNPISGHATLYWYQQILGQGPKLLIQFQNNGVVDDSQLPKDRFSAERLKGVDSTLKIQPAKLEDSAVYLCASSLIDEQFFGPGTRLTVL.